This record concerns one T cell receptor (beta chain) sequence. Assay used: immunoSEQ multiplex PCR; TCRdb lists only in-frame clones, some missing. This sample has around 3,600 clones; around 60% occur once, and the top ten carry more than 20%. These data originate in a study of sequential checkpoint blockade in melanoma. Treatment of the sample: randomized to nivolumab then ipilimumab (arm A) or the reverse (arm B). V lost 3 bases and J 3 bases, leaving 13 bases between the germline ends. Per the germline V gene, CDR1 is KGHSH and CDR2 is LQKENI. The CDR3 is 15 residues long. The material sequenced was CD8+ T cells sorted from blood (inferred from file names), taken from a patient given nivolumab and ipilimumab in sequence. The TCR originated in a human patient with melanoma. Some clones in this sample may be carry-over from other donors' samples. The rearrangement links TRBV18 to TRBJ2-3; D possibly corresponds to TRBD1 (5 bases). CDR3 DNA sequence: TGTGCCAGCTCACCCCTCGACAGCCCTACAGATACGCAGTATTTT. The encoded protein is CASSPLDSPTDTQYF.